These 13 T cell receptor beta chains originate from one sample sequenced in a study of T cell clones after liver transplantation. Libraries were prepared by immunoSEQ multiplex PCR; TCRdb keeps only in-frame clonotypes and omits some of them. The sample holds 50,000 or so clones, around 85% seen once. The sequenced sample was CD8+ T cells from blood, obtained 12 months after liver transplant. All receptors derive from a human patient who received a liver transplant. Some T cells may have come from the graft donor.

The CDR3 here is CASSFLSPATGELFF. The CDR3 DNA reads as TGTGCCAGCAGCTTCCTTAGCCCCGCGACCGGGGAGCTGTTTTTT. The rearrangement uses TRBV27 and TRBJ2-2, with D uncertain. Germline V lookup: CDR1 MNHEY, CDR2 SMNVEV (reference sequence). The length of the CDR3 is 15 residues. Trimming shortened V by 6 bases and J by 5 bases, and 16 bases separated the two germline ends.

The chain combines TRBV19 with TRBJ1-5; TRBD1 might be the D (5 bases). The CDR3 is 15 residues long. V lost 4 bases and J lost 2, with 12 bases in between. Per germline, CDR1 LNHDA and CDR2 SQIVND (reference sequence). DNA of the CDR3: TGTGCCAGTAGTACAACAGGTCCGGGCAATCAGCCCCAGCATTTT. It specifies CASSTTGPGNQPQHF.

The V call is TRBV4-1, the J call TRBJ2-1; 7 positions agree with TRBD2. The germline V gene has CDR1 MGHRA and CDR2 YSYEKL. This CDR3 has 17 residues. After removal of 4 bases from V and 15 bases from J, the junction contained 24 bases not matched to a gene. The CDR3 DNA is TGCGCCAGCAGCCCAGGGCCCGGGACGGTTGAATCTAGCGGTCCGTTCTTC. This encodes CASSPGPGTVESSGPFF.

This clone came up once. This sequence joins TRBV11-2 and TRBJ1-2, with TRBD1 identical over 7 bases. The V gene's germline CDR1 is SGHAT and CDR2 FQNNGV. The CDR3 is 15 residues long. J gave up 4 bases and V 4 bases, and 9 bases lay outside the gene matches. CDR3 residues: CASSSPPDRFYGYTF. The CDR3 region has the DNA TGTGCCAGCAGCTCCCCTCCGGACAGGTTCTATGGCTACACCTTC. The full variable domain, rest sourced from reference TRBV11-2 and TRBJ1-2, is EAGVAQSPRYKIIEKRQSVAFWCNPISGHATLYWYQQILGQGPKLLIQFQNNGVVDDSQLPKDRFSAERLKGVDSTLKIQPAKLEDSAVYLCASSSPPDRFYGYTFGSGTRLTVV.

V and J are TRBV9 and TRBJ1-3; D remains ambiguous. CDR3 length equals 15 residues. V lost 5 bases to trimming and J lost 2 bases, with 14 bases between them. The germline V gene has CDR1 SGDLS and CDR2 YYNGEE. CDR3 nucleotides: TGTGCCAGCAGGGACCCGAGGGAACCTGGAAACACCATATATTTT. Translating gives CASRDPREPGNTIYF.

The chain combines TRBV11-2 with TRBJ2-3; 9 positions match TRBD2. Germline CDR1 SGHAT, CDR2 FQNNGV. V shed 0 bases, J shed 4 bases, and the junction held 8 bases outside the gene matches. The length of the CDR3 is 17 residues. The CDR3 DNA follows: TGTGCCAGCAGCTTAGAACAGAGTAGCGGGAGCGCAGATACGCAGTATTTT. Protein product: CASSLEQSSGSADTQYF. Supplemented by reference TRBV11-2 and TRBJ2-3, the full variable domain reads EAGVAQSPRYKIIEKRQSVAFWCNPISGHATLYWYQQILGQGPKLLIQFQNNGVVDDSQLPKDRFSAERLKGVDSTLKIQPAKLEDSAVYLCASSLEQSSGSADTQYFGPGTRLTVL.

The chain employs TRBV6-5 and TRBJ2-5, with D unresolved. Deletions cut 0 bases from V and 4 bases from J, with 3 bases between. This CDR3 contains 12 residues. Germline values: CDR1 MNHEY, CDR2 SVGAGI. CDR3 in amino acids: CASSYSGETQYF. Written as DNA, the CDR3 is TGTGCCAGCAGTTACTCGGGAGAGACCCAGTACTTC.

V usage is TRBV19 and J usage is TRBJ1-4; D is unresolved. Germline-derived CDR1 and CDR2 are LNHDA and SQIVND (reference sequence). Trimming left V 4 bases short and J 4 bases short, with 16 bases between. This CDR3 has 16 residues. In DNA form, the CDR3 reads TGTGCCAGTAGTACCTCCCACGGATCCTATAATGAAAAACTGTTTTTT. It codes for CASSTSHGSYNEKLFF.

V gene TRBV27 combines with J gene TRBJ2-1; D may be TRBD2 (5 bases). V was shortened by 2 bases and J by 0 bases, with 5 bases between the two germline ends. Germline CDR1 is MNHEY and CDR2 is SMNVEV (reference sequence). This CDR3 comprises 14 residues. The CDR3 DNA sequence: TGTGCCAGCAGTTTAGGGAGCTCCTACAATGAGCAGTTCTTC. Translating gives CASSLGSSYNEQFF.

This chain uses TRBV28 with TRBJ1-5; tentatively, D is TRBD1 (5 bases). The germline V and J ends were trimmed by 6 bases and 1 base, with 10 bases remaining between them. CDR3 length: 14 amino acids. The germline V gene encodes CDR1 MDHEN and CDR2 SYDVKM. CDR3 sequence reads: CASRRGLSNQPQHF. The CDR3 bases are TGTGCCAGCAGAAGGGGCCTCAGCAATCAGCCCCAGCATTTT.

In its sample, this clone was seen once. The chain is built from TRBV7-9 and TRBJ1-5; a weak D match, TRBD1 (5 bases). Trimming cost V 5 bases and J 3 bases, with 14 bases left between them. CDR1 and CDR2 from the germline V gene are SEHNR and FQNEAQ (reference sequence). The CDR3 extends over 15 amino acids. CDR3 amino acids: CASSTAGAINQPQHF. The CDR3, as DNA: TGTGCCAGCAGCACTGCCGGGGCTATCAATCAGCCCCAGCATTTT.

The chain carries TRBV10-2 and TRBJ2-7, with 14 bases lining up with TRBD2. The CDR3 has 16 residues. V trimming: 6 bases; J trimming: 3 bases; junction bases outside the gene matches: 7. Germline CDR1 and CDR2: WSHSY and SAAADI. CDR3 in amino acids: CASRGLAGAALYEQYF. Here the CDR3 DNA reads TGCGCCAGCAGGGGACTAGCGGGAGCAGCCCTCTACGAGCAGTACTTC.

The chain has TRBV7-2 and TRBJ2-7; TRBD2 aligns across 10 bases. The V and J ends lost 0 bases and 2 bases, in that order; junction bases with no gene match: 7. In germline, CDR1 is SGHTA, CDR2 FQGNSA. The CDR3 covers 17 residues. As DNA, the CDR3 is TGTGCCAGCAGCTTAGCGGGCGGAGCGGGAGGGGCCTACGAGCAGTACTTC. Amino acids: CASSLAGGAGGAYEQYF.